The clone carrying this T cell receptor (beta chain) was observed at least ten times. Its antigen is as yet unknown. The record originates from a study of T-cell reconstitution after alpha-beta-depleted transplantation in children. Whole-study results and caveats: T-cell numbers and diversity, one year after transplant, stemmed largely from T cells that were newly produced. Where some patients showed high TCRbeta diversity at day 60, it came from recipient T cells and thymic progenitors that had survived. Several hundred graft clones that had expanded were reportedly the source of alpha-beta T cells about two months after transplant.

CDR3 length: 13 residues. V lost 2 bases and J lost 6, with 11 bases in between. The library targeted TCRbeta and was prepared with unique molecular identifiers. TCRdb called the PCR reads again in MiXCR, with one record for every CDR3 protein. The sample shows some 300,000 distinct CDR3 sequences, 10% of them seen only once. This specimen was PBMCs, taken before TCRalphabeta/CD19-depleted stem cell transplant. This sequence joins TRBV12-3 or TRBV12-4 and TRBJ2-7; D unclear. This receptor was taken from a boy under three years old with acute myeloid leukemia, due to receive a stem cell transplant. In DNA, the CDR3 is TGTGCCAGCAGTTTATCGAGCCTAATCGAGCAGTACTTC. This sequence encodes CASSLSSLIEQYF.